What follows are 29 T cell receptor beta chains derived from one specimen sequenced in a study of cytomegalovirus exposure and HLA in healthy donors. Primers for the PCR totalled 60 Vbeta and 13 Jbeta. Profiled with immunoSEQ multiplex PCR; TCRdb holds only in-frame clones, not every one. The sample consists of under 200,000 clones, 70% to 90% of them appearing once. The sample taken for sequencing was PBMCs. Receptors were obtained from a man younger than 30 in good health and CMV-seropositive.

J is TRBJ2-3 and V is TRBV29-1; TRBD2 is a possible D gene (6 bases). CDR1 and CDR2 (germline): SQVTM, ANQGSEA. V shed 5 bases and J shed 9 bases, with 24 bases lying between them. The CDR3 covers 15 residues. The CDR3 sequence is CSVLLAPGGRDTQYF. The CDR3 DNA reads as TGCAGCGTTTTGCTAGCGCCAGGAGGCCGAGACACGCAGTATTTT.

For the CDR3, the DNA is TGCAGCGTCGTCTCTGGAAACACCATATATTTT. This sequence encodes CSVVSGNTIYF. The rearrangement links TRBV29-1 to TRBJ1-3; D unclear. This CDR3 is built from 11 residues. CDR1 and CDR2 from the germline V gene are SQVTM and ANQGSEA. The ends were cut back, 6 bases at V and 0 bases at J, with 3 bases in the middle. Full variable domain (remainder filled in from reference TRBV29-1 and TRBJ1-3): SAVISQKPSRDICQRGTSLTIQCQVDSQVTMMFWYRQQPGQSLTLIATANQGSEATYESGFVIDKFPISRPNLTFSTLTVSNMSPEDSSIYLCSVVSGNTIYFGEGSWLTVV.

The rearrangement joins TRBV28 to TRBJ1-6; TRBD1 agrees at 7 bases. The CDR3 is 14 residues long. Germline V gene data show CDR1 as MDHEN and CDR2 as SYDVKM. V lost 5 bases to trimming and J lost 6 bases; unmatched junction nucleotides: 4. The CDR3 nucleotides read TGTGCCAGCAGTCAGGGACAGTTTAATTCACCCCTCCACTTT. Its translation: CASSQGQFNSPLHF.

The chain is built from TRBV6-5 and TRBJ1-6, with TRBD1 identical over 7 bases. CDR1 and CDR2 from the germline V gene are MNHEY and SVGAGI. Trimming cost V 6 bases and J 10 bases; bases outside gene matches: 12. The CDR3 has 15 residues. The DNA of the CDR3 is TGTGCCAGCAGCCCCGCGATGGGACAGCCCTCACCCCTCCACTTT. This sequence encodes CASSPAMGQPSPLHF.

This chain joins TRBV2 and TRBJ2-1, with a tentative D call TRBD2 (7 bases). This CDR3 has 12 residues. V lost 8 bases and J 10 bases, leaving 15 bases between the germline ends. From germline, CDR1 is SNHLY and CDR2 FYNNEI. CDR3 DNA: TGTGCCAGCTTGTCACAGGGAGGGGAGCAGTTCTTC. As protein: CASLSQGGEQFF.

As concerns this clone: Mismatch with germline at one junction end may stem from a read error. The J gene is TRBJ2-1, the V gene TRBV7-9; D unclear. The V gene's germline CDR1 is SEHNR and CDR2 FQNEAQ (reference sequence). The length of the CDR3 is 12 residues. The CDR3 DNA reads TGTTCCAGCAGCTTATATGTCTATGAGCAGTTCTTC. Protein product: CSSSLYVYEQFF.

Worth noting for this clone: The junction departs from germline at one end; a sequencing error may be responsible. The same CDR3 can be traced to other DNA sequences in this sample. V usage is TRBV7-9 and J usage is TRBJ1-1; D gene uncertain. The CDR3 length is 13 residues. Germline assignment: CDR1 SEHNR and CDR2 FQNEAQ (reference sequence). CDR3: CASSLSSGAEAFF. The CDR3 nucleotides are TGTGCCAGCAGCTTAAGTTCAGGCGCTGAAGCCTTCTTT.

This sequence joins TRBV5-1 and TRBJ2-7; possibly TRBD2 for D (6 bases). From germline, CDR1 is SGHRS and CDR2 YFSETQ. V was cut by 1 base and J by 2 bases, with 13 bases left in between. This CDR3 spans 15 amino acids. In nucleotides, the CDR3 is TGCGCCAGCAGCTTGCCCCGGGGAGGTACCTACGAGCAGTACTTC. This translates into CASSLPRGGTYEQYF.

This chain connects TRBV19 to TRBJ1-5; no firm D call. The CDR3 covers 13 residues. V shed 1 base and J shed 5 bases, with 6 bases lying between them. Looked up from germline, CDR1 is LNHDA and CDR2 is SQIVND (reference sequence). CDR3 loop: CASSIGAYQPQHF. The CDR3 coding sequence is TGTGCCAGTAGTATAGGGGCGTATCAGCCCCAGCATTTT.

The chain has TRBV7-9 and TRBJ1-2; 8 bases map to TRBD1. After removal of 5 bases from V and 4 bases from J, the junction contained 9 bases not matched to a gene. Per germline, CDR1 SEHNR and CDR2 FQNEAQ (reference sequence). The CDR3 has 15 residues. The CDR3 DNA is TGTGCCAGCAGCCCTCCGGACAGGGCCCCCTATGGCTACACCTTC. It specifies CASSPPDRAPYGYTF.

The chain has TRBV5-1 and TRBJ2-3; 11 bases line up with TRBD2. The CDR3 has 16 residues. Per germline, CDR1 SGHRS and CDR2 YFSETQ. J lost 4 bases, V lost 4 bases, and 8 bases had no gene match. The CDR3 sequence is CASSEGSGGVADTQYF. The CDR3 bases are TGCGCCAGCAGCGAAGGTAGCGGGGGGGTGGCAGATACGCAGTATTTT. The whole variable domain, filled in from reference TRBV5-1 and TRBJ2-3, reads KAGVTQTPRYLIKTRGQQVTLSCSPISGHRSVSWYQQTPGQGLQFLFEYFSETQRNKGNFPGRFSGRQFSNSRSEMNVSTLELGDSALYLCASSEGSGGVADTQYFGPGTRLTVL.

The V and J genes are TRBV30 and TRBJ2-2; maybe TRBD2 (6 bases). V shed 2 bases and J shed 4 bases, with 17 bases lying between them. The CDR3 length is 16 residues. From germline, CDR1 is GTSNPN and CDR2 SVGIG (reference sequence). The CDR3 bases are TGTGCCTGGAGTCGGGACTCGGGGGTGTTCACCGGGGAGCTGTTTTTT. This sequence encodes CAWSRDSGVFTGELFF.

This chain links TRBV19 with TRBJ1-1; maybe TRBD1 (6 bases). The CDR3 is 13 amino acids. Trimming took 6 bases from V and 0 from J, leaving 8 bases between them. CDR1 and CDR2 from the germline V gene are LNHDA and SQIVND (reference sequence). The CDR3 sequence: CASRDSLNTEAFF. The CDR3 DNA is TGTGCCAGTAGGGACAGCCTGAACACTGAAGCTTTCTTT.

This sequence joins TRBV2 and TRBJ1-2; no clear D. This CDR3 spans 13 amino acids. CDR1 and CDR2 (germline): SNHLY, FYNNEI. V was clipped by 6 bases and J by 4 bases, with 12 bases between them. The CDR3 bases are TGTGCCAGCAGGGACCCTAGCGCCTATGGCTACACCTTC. Its translation: CASRDPSAYGYTF.

This chain links TRBV11-2 with TRBJ1-6, with D possibly matching TRBD1 (6 bases). This CDR3 is 14 amino acids long. V lost 8 bases and J 7 bases, leaving 15 bases between the germline ends. Germline V CDR1 and CDR2: SGHAT, FQNNGV. The CDR3 coding sequence is TGTGCCAGCCGTAACCGGGACACAAATTCACCCCTCCACTTT. It translates to CASRNRDTNSPLHF. The full variable domain, with the rest looked up from reference TRBV11-2 and TRBJ1-6, is EAGVAQSPRYKIIEKRQSVAFWCNPISGHATLYWYQQILGQGPKLLIQFQNNGVVDDSQLPKDRFSAERLKGVDSTLKIQPAKLEDSAVYLCASRNRDTNSPLHFGNGTRLTVT.

This clone came up a few times. The V gene is TRBV27, the J gene TRBJ2-7; the match to TRBD2 covers 10 bases. In germline, CDR1 is MNHEY, CDR2 SMNVEV (reference sequence). V shed 1 base, J shed 5 bases, and the junction held 5 bases outside the gene matches. The CDR3 sequence is 15 residues long. The CDR3 is CASSLYLAGVNEQYF. DNA for the CDR3: TGTGCCAGCAGTTTATATCTAGCGGGGGTGAACGAGCAGTACTTC.

This sequence joins TRBV2 and TRBJ2-5; 9 bases align to TRBD2. The germline CDR1 and CDR2 sequences are SNHLY and FYNNEI. CDR3 length equals 15 residues. Unmatched junction bases numbered 6, after V lost 7 bases and J lost 0 bases. The CDR3 protein is CASTPASGDQETQYF. DNA for the CDR3: TGTGCCAGCACACCGGCTAGCGGGGACCAAGAGACCCAGTACTTC.

The rearrangement joins TRBV7-9 to TRBJ2-7; 10 nucleotides align to TRBD1. This CDR3 contains 15 residues. Germline assignment: CDR1 SEHNR and CDR2 FQNEAQ (reference sequence). Germline trimming cut 1 base from V and 4 bases from J; bases unmatched to any gene: 4. The CDR3 loop reads CASSLVWDRGYEQYF. In nucleotides, the CDR3 is TGTGCCAGCAGCTTAGTGTGGGACAGGGGTTACGAGCAGTACTTC.

This chain joins TRBV27 and TRBJ2-7, with TRBD2 matching over 16 bases. J was trimmed by 1 base and V by 5 bases; bases with no gene match: 5. The CDR3 has 17 amino acids. CDR1 is MNHEY, CDR2 SMNVEV, per germline (reference sequence). CDR3 residues: CASSPGTSGGGSYEQYF. The CDR3 region has the DNA TGTGCCAGCAGTCCAGGGACTAGCGGGGGGGGGTCCTACGAGCAGTACTTC.

V and J are TRBV13 and TRBJ2-3, with 8 bases identical to TRBD1. V was clipped by 4 bases and J by 5 bases; unmatched bases: 2. This CDR3 region has 13 residues. The germline V gene encodes CDR1 PRHDT and CDR2 FYEKMQ (reference sequence). The CDR3 DNA follows: TGTGCCAGCAGCTGGACAGGGAGAGATACGCAGTATTTT. It encodes CASSWTGRDTQYF.

This rearrangement joins TRBV28 to TRBJ1-3, with D possibly matching TRBD1 (5 bases). Germline assignment: CDR1 MDHEN and CDR2 SYDVKM. The length of the CDR3 is 15 residues. Trimming stripped 4 bases from V and 0 bases from J, with 10 bases between. The CDR3 DNA reads TGTGCCAGCAGTTACAGGCACCACTCTGGAAACACCATATATTTT. It yields the protein CASSYRHHSGNTIYF.

The sample holds one count of this clone. The rearrangement links TRBV7-3 to TRBJ2-5; 8 bases line up with TRBD2. The CDR3 runs 15 residues. The V segment lost 5 bases and the J segment 2 bases; nucleotides outside the gene matches: 7. Germline V gene data show CDR1 as SGHTA and CDR2 as FQGTGA. The CDR3 loop reads CASSVGGTSQETQYF. CDR3 nucleotides: TGTGCCAGCAGCGTAGGCGGGACTAGTCAAGAGACCCAGTACTTC.

This rearrangement joins TRBV27 to TRBJ2-3; 9 bases align to TRBD1. CDR3 length: 15 amino acids. Germline loops: CDR1 MNHEY, CDR2 SMNVEV (reference sequence). V gave up 2 bases and J gave up 6 bases; unmatched junction bases: 6. The CDR3: CASSLRDRVPDTQYF. In DNA, the CDR3 is TGTGCCAGCAGTTTAAGGGACAGGGTCCCGGATACGCAGTATTTT.

The chain employs TRBV2 and TRBJ2-7; D is unresolved. V lost 6 bases and J lost 6, with 18 bases in between. This CDR3 is 14 amino acids long. Germline CDR1 SNHLY, CDR2 FYNNEI. In DNA form, the CDR3 reads TGTGCCAGCAGGATTAACAAGGTTCCGGGCGAGCAGTACTTC. Its protein is CASRINKVPGEQYF.

This clone was detected only a few times. The rearrangement uses TRBV7-6 and TRBJ1-2; TRBD1 matches at 7 bases. Trimming cost V 4 bases and J 3 bases; bases outside gene matches: 8. CDR1 and CDR2 (germline): SGHVS, FNYEAQ. This CDR3 is 15 amino acids long. The chain's CDR3 is CASSSGTALYYGYTF. CDR3 in DNA: TGTGCCAGCAGCTCCGGGACAGCTCTCTACTATGGCTACACCTTC.

The J gene is TRBJ1-1, the V gene TRBV29-1; D unresolved. Germline CDR1 is SQVTM and CDR2 is ANQGSEA. Trimming removed 6 bases at V and 5 bases at J, with 16 bases between. This CDR3 has 13 residues. The CDR3 here is CSVSLGVRTEAFF. Here the CDR3 DNA reads TGCAGCGTAAGTCTGGGAGTGCGAACTGAAGCTTTCTTT.

The CDR3 sequence: CASSQGQGLLNEQFF. In DNA, the CDR3 is TGTGCCAGCAGTCAGGGACAGGGCCTTCTAAATGAGCAGTTCTTC. V and J are TRBV27 and TRBJ2-1, with TRBD1 matching over 9 bases. This CDR3 is 15 amino acids long. Germline CDR1 MNHEY, CDR2 SMNVEV (reference sequence). Trimming cost V 5 bases and J 7 bases; bases outside gene matches: 9.

This clone was detected only once. The chain is built from TRBV5-6 and TRBJ2-5, with TRBD2 as a possible D gene (6 bases). Gene TRBJ2-7 matches the end of the DNA better, so the J call may be wrong. Germline lookup yields CDR1 SGHDT and CDR2 YYEEEE. CDR3 length equals 16 residues. CDR3 in DNA: TGTGCCAGCAGCCCATTATCCGGGGGAGACTCCTACGAGCAGTACTTC. Its translation is CASSPLSGGDSYEQYF.

V usage is TRBV14 and J usage is TRBJ2-3, with D uncertain. The CDR3 totals 13 residues. Germline CDR1 is SGHDN and CDR2 is FVKESK. V lost 3 bases to trimming and J lost 5 bases, with 9 bases between them. In nucleotides, the CDR3 is TGTGCCAGCAGCCAGGCCTCTCGAGATACGCAGTATTTT. It translates to CASSQASRDTQYF.